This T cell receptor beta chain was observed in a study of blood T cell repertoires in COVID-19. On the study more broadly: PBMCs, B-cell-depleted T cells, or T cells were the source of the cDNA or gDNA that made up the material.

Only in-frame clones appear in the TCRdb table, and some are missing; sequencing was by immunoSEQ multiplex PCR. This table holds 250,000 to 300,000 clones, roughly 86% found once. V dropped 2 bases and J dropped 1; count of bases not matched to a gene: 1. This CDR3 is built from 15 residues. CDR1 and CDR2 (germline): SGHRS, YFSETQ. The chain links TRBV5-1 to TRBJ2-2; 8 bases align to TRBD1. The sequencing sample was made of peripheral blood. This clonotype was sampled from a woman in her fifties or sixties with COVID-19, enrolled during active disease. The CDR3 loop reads CASSLGTGNTGELFF. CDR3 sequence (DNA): TGCGCCAGCAGCTTAGGGACAGGGAACACCGGGGAGCTGTTTTTT.